This T cell receptor beta chain appears in the sequencing data of a study of T cell responses to AZD1222 COVID-19 vaccine (dated by TCRdb to the early 2020s). Regarding the research as a whole: AZD1222 recipients with second doses at about 4 weeks or about 12 weeks were pooled, because spike-specific TCR depth and breadth did not differ between schedules. TCR sequencing was performed for 230 to 250 trial participants, of whom approximately 200 were given two doses of AZD1222 and 26 were given two doses of MenACWY control vaccine. Enrollment into the trials was organized by age into subgroups of 18-55, 56-69 and 70-plus years, and those subgroups contained roughly 160, 29 and 62 TCR-sequenced participants, respectively. Overall study outcomes, separate from this receptor: Most participants were white British and females outnumbered males, and the authors suggested that clonal diversity may have been underestimated. Because no day 14 peak-response samples were available, the repertoires could be characterized only after the peak T cell response. A significant rise in spike-specific TCR breadth and depth was observed after two AZD1222 doses relative to day 0 and relative to MenACWY recipients. CD4 TCRs associated with the vaccine covered the entire spike protein, and the dominant responses were in regions 160-218 and 743-854. Nearly half of unique spike-specific TCRs reportedly recognized epitopes outside regions mutated in the B.1.351 and B.1.1.7 variants. Only six AZD1222 recipients were SARS-CoV-2 seropositive at baseline, limiting conclusions about previously exposed vaccinees. The 56-69-year group was small, and its depth increase did not reach significance, likely because of low power.

Comment on this clone: Its specific antigen is unknown. No qualities accompany the bases; no much larger clone lies one base away.

Sample time point, as interpreted from the label and publication: baseline before first vaccination. Vaccinee samples were obtained from the UK trials COV001 and COV002, which included a single-blind randomized controlled phase 2/3 trial of AZD1222 (ChAdOx1 nCoV-19) in healthy adults. Trial participant PBMC samples were collected at day 0 and day 28 after the second dose for TCRbeta chain sequencing. The junction shows trimming of 5 bases on V and 3 bases on J, plus 8 bases between the germline ends. Including cysteine and phenylalanine, the CDR3 has 13 amino acids. Just the 39-base CDR3 DNA is kept, in frame starting at base 1. The germline V gene gives CDR1 as SGHTA and CDR2 as FQGTGA. The CDR3 regions of human TCRbeta chains were subjected to immunosequencing. Turning to the authors' computational methods: TCRs in the repertoires were compared against a reference library of SARS-CoV-2-specific TCRs that had been generated with the MIRA antigen-specificity platform. Breadth was defined as the fraction of unique TCRs that were SARS-CoV-2-associated. Depth was defined as the fraction of total T cells that were SARS-CoV-2-associated. Using the MIRA data, each spike-specific TCR was assigned both to the spike region to which the TCR was reactive and to a CD4 or CD8 class. Log10-transformed breadth and depth values were compared by one-way ANOVA with Sidak's multiple comparisons tests. TCRdb stores this immuneACCESS table with in-frame sequences only. Part of the clones is absent; in the studies checked, under half of the shortfall reflects unresolved V genes, and no reason is known for the rest. V, J and clone size derive from that table, while D and trimming were established from the DNA sequence. This sample gives 140,000 or so clones in total; roughly 94% of them show up just once. The ten largest account for 1.5% to 2% of the sample.

In this chain, TRBV7-3 is recombined with TRBJ2-1; TRBD2 is a weak D gene call, 5 bases matching. The material sequenced was peripheral blood, taken on day 0 of AZD1222 vaccination. The receptor comes from an adult in good health. The sequenced DNA: TGTGCCAGCAGCACCCGGGACTACAATGAGCAGTTCTTC. This sequence encodes CASSTRDYNEQFF.